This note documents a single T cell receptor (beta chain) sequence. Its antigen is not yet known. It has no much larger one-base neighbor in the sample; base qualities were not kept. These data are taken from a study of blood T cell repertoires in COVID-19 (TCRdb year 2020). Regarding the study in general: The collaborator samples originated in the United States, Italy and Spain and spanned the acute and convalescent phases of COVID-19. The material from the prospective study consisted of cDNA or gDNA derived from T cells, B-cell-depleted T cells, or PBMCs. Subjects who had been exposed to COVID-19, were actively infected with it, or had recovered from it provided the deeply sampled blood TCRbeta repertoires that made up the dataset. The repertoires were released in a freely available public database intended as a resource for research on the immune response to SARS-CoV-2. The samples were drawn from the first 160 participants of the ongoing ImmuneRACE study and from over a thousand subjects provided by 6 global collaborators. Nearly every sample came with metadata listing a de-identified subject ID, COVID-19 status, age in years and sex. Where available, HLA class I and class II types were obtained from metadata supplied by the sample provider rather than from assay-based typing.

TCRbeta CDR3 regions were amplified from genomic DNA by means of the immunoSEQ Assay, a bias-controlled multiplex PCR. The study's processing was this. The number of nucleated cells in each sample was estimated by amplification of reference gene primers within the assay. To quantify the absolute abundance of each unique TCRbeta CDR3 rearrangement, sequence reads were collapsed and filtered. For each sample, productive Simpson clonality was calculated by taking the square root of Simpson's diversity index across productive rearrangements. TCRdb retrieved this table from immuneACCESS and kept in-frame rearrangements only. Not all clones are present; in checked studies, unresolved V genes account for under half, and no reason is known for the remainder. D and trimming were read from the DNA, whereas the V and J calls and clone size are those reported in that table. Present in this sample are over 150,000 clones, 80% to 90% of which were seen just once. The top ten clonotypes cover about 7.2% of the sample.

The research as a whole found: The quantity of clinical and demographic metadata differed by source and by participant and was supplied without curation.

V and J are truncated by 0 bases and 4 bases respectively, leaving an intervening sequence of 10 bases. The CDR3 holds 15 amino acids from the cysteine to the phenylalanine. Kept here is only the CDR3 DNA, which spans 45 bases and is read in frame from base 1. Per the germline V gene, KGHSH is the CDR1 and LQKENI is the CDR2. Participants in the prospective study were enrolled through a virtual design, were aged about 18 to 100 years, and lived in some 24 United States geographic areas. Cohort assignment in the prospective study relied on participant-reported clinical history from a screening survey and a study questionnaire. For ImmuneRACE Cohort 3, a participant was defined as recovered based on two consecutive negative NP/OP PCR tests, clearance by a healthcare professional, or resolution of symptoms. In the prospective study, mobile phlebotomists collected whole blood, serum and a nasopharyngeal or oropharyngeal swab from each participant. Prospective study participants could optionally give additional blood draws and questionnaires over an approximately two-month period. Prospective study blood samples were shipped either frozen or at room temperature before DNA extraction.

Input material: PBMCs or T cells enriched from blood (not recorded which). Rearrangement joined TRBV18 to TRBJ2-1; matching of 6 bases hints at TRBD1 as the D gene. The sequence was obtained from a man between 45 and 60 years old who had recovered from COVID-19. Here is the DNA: TGTGCCAGCTCACCACCGGCAGGGGTGTACAATGAGCAGTTCTTC. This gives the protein CASSPPAGVYNEQFF.